Listed below are T cell receptor beta chains from one sample, sequenced in a study of shared clonotypes between healthy human individuals. Clones were sequenced by immunoSEQ multiplex PCR, and TCRdb holds only the in-frame ones, with some missing. Of about 600,000 clones in the sample, roughly 97% were seen once. The sample taken for sequencing was naive CD4+ T cells sorted from blood. Source of these receptors: a woman aged 25-40 years in good health. CDR3s include the opening cysteine and the closing phenylalanine or tryptophan. D genes are given only for firm matches. Some rows mark clone size as missing; the rest say once, few, many or name a class of expanded clone.

D gene	clone size	V gene	J gene	CDR3 DNA	CDR3 protein
.	.	TRBV28	TRBJ1-3	TGTGCCAGCAGTTCGTCCGGGACTGGGTGGACCACCATATATTTT	CASSSSGTGWTTIYF
.	.	TRBV5-1	TRBJ2-3	TGCGCCAGCAGCTCGGTCACAGATACGCAGTATTTT	CASSSVTDTQYF
.	.	TRBV19	TRBJ2-2	TGTGCCAGTAGGCACATCGACAGGAAGAACACCGGGGAGCTGTTTTTT	CASRHIDRKNTGELFF
.	.	TRBV9	TRBJ2-1	TGTGCCAGCAGCGTAGGGCAGTGGGGGACCTACAATGAGCAGTTCTTC	CASSVGQWGTYNEQFF
TRBD1	.	TRBV11-1	TRBJ1-1	TGTGCCAGCAGCTTGGGACAGTGGAACACTGAAGCTTTCTTT	CASSLGQWNTEAFF
.	.	TRBV13	TRBJ2-7	TGTGCCAGCAGCACGGGCTCGGGTCGGGACGGATCCTACGAGCAGTACTTC	CASSTGSGRDGSYEQYF
TRBD2	.	TRBV6-4	TRBJ2-1	TGTGCCAGCAGTGACAGTAGGACTAGCGAGTTCGATGAGCAGTTCTTC	CASSDSRTSEFDEQFF
TRBD1	.	TRBV15	TRBJ1-4	TGTGCCACCAGCAGGAAGACAGGGGCCAGGGTCTCAACTAATGAAAAACTGTTTTTT	CATSRKTGARVSTNEKLFF
.	.	TRBV5-6	TRBJ2-7	TGTGCCAGCAGCTTGTGGGCCCACGAGCAGTACTTC	CASSLWAHEQYF
TRBD2	.	TRBV5-1	TRBJ2-1	TGCGCCAGCAGACCTAATTTAGCGGGTAGCTCCTACAATGAGCAGTTCTTC	CASRPNLAGSSYNEQFF
TRBD2	.	TRBV28	TRBJ2-5	TGTGCCAGCAGTTTTGGTCTATTGGCGGGAGGACAACAAGAGACCCAGTACTTC	CASSFGLLAGGQQETQYF
.	once	TRBV5-1	TRBJ2-3	TGCGCCAGCAGCTTGGATAGTTCCACAGATACGCAGTATTTT	CASSLDSSTDTQYF
TRBD2	.	TRBV4-1	TRBJ2-7	TGCGCCAGCAGCTTTGACCTAGCGGGAGGACTTTTAGAGCAGTACTTC	CASSFDLAGGLLEQYF
TRBD1	.	TRBV7-2	TRBJ1-2	TGTGCCAGCAGCTTAGAGCAGGGGGCGAGCAGTTACTATGGCTACACCTTC	CASSLEQGASSYYGYTF
.	.	TRBV19	TRBJ1-2	TGTGCCAGTAGTCCAATACCTCAGGGGCCCTACCGCAAGGGCTACACCTTC	CASSPIPQGPYRKGYTF
.	.	TRBV9	TRBJ2-1	TGTGCCAGCAGCGTAGATCCTAGCTCCTACAATGAGCAGTTCTTC	CASSVDPSSYNEQFF
TRBD2	.	TRBV7-8	TRBJ2-1	TGTGCCAGCAGCTTAACGGGTAGCGGGGCCTACAATGAGCAGTTCTTC	CASSLTGSGAYNEQFF
.	.	TRBV6-1	TRBJ2-2	TGTGCCAGCAGTGAGGGAGACAGCACCGGGGAGCTGTTTTTT	CASSEGDSTGELFF
TRBD1	.	TRBV25-1	TRBJ2-2	TGTGCCAGCAGAGGACAGGGGTACACCGGGGAGCTGTTTTTT	CASRGQGYTGELFF
.	few	TRBV10-3	TRBJ2-7	TGTGCCATCAGTGAGTCTGGAGGGGTCCACGAGCAGTACTTC	CAISESGGVHEQYF
.	.	TRBV19	TRBJ2-3	TGTGCCAGTAGTTCTTTGGGGGTACCCACAGATACGCAGTATTTT	CASSSLGVPTDTQYF
.	.	TRBV29-1	TRBJ2-7	TGCAGCGCTAGGTGGACATCGTACGAGCAGTACTTC	CSARWTSYEQYF
.	.	TRBV5-1	TRBJ2-2	TGCGCCAGCAGCTTGGAAGGCACCGGGGAGCTGTTTTTT	CASSLEGTGELFF
.	.	TRBV18	TRBJ2-1	TGTGCCAGCTCACCACCCACAGGGCCATACAATGAGCAGTTCTTC	CASSPPTGPYNEQFF
.	.	TRBV28	TRBJ2-3	TGTGCCAGCAGTTTAGCCAGCGCAGATACGCAGTATTTT	CASSLASADTQYF
.	.	TRBV4-1	TRBJ2-2	TGCGCCAGCAGCGGGAGTGGGGGGAAGAGGAGCACCGGGGAGCTGTTTTTT	CASSGSGGKRSTGELFF
.	.	TRBV19	TRBJ2-4	TGTGCCAGTAGTATAGGGGGGCAGGTATCCCTAAACATTCAGTACTTC	CASSIGGQVSLNIQYF
TRBD2	.	TRBV5-6	TRBJ2-7	TGTGCCAGCAGCTTGGCCGTATCGGGAGGGCAGCAGTACTTC	CASSLAVSGGQQYF
TRBD2	.	TRBV2	TRBJ2-3	TGTGCCAGCACCAGACTAGCGACGAGCACAGATACGCAGTATTTT	CASTRLATSTDTQYF
.	.	TRBV10-3	TRBJ2-1	TGTGCCATCAGTGTCTCGGCGGAATCTTACAATGAGCAGTTCTTC	CAISVSAESYNEQFF
.	.	TRBV7-8	TRBJ2-7	TGTGCCAGCAGCTTATCTCTTGTCTTGACCTACGAGCAGTACTTC	CASSLSLVLTYEQYF
.	once	TRBV30	TRBJ2-1	TGTGCCTGTGAAGCTTACAATGAGCAGTTCTTC	CACEAYNEQFF
.	.	TRBV30	TRBJ1-5	TGTGCCTGGACCCCCTCGGGGGTCAATCAGCCCCAGCATTTT	CAWTPSGVNQPQHF
.	.	TRBV5-1	TRBJ2-3	TGCGCCAGCAGCCTCGACGGAGATACGCAGTATTTT	CASSLDGDTQYF
TRBD2	.	TRBV28	TRBJ2-1	TGTGCCAGCAGGCCCTCTTGGCGGGAGGGGACCTACAATGAGCAGTTCTTC	CASRPSWREGTYNEQFF
.	once	TRBV7-9	TRBJ2-1	TGTGCCAGCAGCCCCTCCAGGGTTTACAATGAGCAGTTCTTC	CASSPSRVYNEQFF
.	.	TRBV6-1	TRBJ2-7	TGTGCCGGTGGCGGAGTCCGCCCCTACGAGCAGTACTTC	CAGGGVRPYEQYF
TRBD1	.	TRBV11-2	TRBJ2-6	TGTGCCAGCAGCTGGGACAGCCGTAGCTCTGGGGCCAACGTCCTGACTTTC	CASSWDSRSSGANVLTF
.	.	TRBV28	TRBJ1-4	TGTGCCAGTTGGAACAGGGATGAAAAACTGTTTTTT	CASWNRDEKLFF
TRBD2	.	TRBV29-1	TRBJ2-1	TGCAGCGCAAAGACTAGCGGGGGTAGAGGTGAGCAGTTCTTC	CSAKTSGGRGEQFF
.	.	TRBV11-2	TRBJ2-1	TGTGCCAGCAGCCCAAGGACTATCCAGAGCTCCTACAATGAGCAGTTCTTC	CASSPRTIQSSYNEQFF
TRBD2	.	TRBV5-1	TRBJ2-3	TGCGCCAGCAGCTTGGTAGCGGGAGTGAAAGATACGCAGTATTTT	CASSLVAGVKDTQYF
.	.	TRBV6-1	TRBJ2-7	TGTGCCAGCAGTGAAGGGGGAAAACCCTCCTACGAGCAGTACTTC	CASSEGGKPSYEQYF
.	.	TRBV4-1	TRBJ2-4	TGCGCCAGCAGCCCGGACAGAACTCGAGCCAAAAACATTCAGTACTTC	CASSPDRTRAKNIQYF
.	.	TRBV6-5	TRBJ2-2	TGTGCCAGCAGTTACTCGAGGGCGCCGAACACCGGGGAGCTGTTTTTT	CASSYSRAPNTGELFF
.	.	TRBV5-4	TRBJ2-7	TGTGCCAGCAGTACTGGGGGTATCTCCTACGAGCAGTACTTC	CASSTGGISYEQYF
.	.	TRBV11-1	TRBJ2-7	TGTGCCAGCAGCACCCAGCACAGGGACTCCTACGAGCAGTACTTC	CASSTQHRDSYEQYF
.	.	TRBV5-4	TRBJ2-7	TGTGCCAGCAGCCAATACCGGACAGCTACCTACGAGCAGTACTTC	CASSQYRTATYEQYF
.	.	TRBV6-5	TRBJ2-2	TGTGCCAGCAGTTATAGGCCCGCGAACACCGGGGAGCTGTTTTTT	CASSYRPANTGELFF
.	.	TRBV10-3	TRBJ2-7	TGTGCCACTTCTAGCGACTACGAGCAGTACTTC	CATSSDYEQYF
.	.	TRBV5-1	TRBJ2-7	TGCGCCAGCAGCCAAGATTCCGAGCAGTACTTC	CASSQDSEQYF
.	.	TRBV11-2	TRBJ2-3	TGTGCCAGCAGCTCCCAATTCACAGATACGCAGTATTTT	CASSSQFTDTQYF
TRBD2	.	TRBV11-2	TRBJ2-3	TGTGCCAGCAGCTTAGATGGAACTAGCGGAACGAGCACAGATACGCAGTATTTT	CASSLDGTSGTSTDTQYF
.	.	TRBV5-1	TRBJ2-5	TGCGCCAGCAGGGGGGGCGGAAAAGAGACCCAGTACTTC	CASRGGGKETQYF
.	.	TRBV27	TRBJ1-1	TGTGCCAGCAGGGGGAGGGGTCAGTACACTGAAGCTTTCTTT	CASRGRGQYTEAFF